The TCR beta chain described here comes from a study of shared clonotypes between healthy human individuals. Study in general: Ranging from 18 to 49 in age, donors were two women and a few men. Whole-study findings and limits: Rarefaction showed that sequencing of sorted subsets was incomplete (despite large depth).

As concerns this clone: Antigen unknown.

In the original analysis: Junction-only sequences without quality scores came from ImmunoSEQ, so filtering differed. Clones were sequenced by immunoSEQ multiplex PCR, and TCRdb holds only the in-frame ones, with some missing. The V and J calls and clone size come from that table; D and trimming were worked out from the DNA. The sample lists about 2.1 million clones, 93% occurring once. Naive CD8 cells, CD45RO-negative and positively selected for CCR7, excluded terminally differentiated effector memory CD45RA+ cells. The CDR3 loop spans 14 amino acids. V shed 1 base and J shed 6 bases, with 12 bases lying between them. In germline, CDR1 is SEHNR, CDR2 FQNEAQ (reference sequence).

The source is a man between 18 and 35 years old in good health. Some clones in this sample may be carry-over from other donors' samples. This rearrangement joins TRBV7-9 to TRBJ1-2, with a tentative D call TRBD1 (5 bases). The source material was naive CD8+ T cells from PBMCs. The CDR3: CASSLVFPGDGYTF. CDR3 nucleotides: TGTGCCAGCAGCTTAGTATTCCCGGGGGATGGCTACACCTTC.